This TCR beta chain was recovered during a study of cytomegalovirus exposure and HLA in healthy donors. Across the whole study: Some 85 million unique TCRs from HLA-typed donors were held in an early data release. Broader study findings: A later analysis showed HLA-associated TCR beta chains outstripping equally common others in clonal expansion. Links to common viral pathogens appeared, in a later analysis, for several of the most significant clusters.

The germline gives CDR1 SNHLY, CDR2 FYNNEI. The V gene lost 8 bases and the J gene lost 6 bases, with 15 bases spanning the gap. The CDR3 sequence is 13 residues long. With regard to this clone: As yet, its antigen is unknown.

The PCR used 60 Vbeta and 13 Jbeta primers. The assay was immunoSEQ multiplex PCR, and TCRdb's table has in-frame clones only and misses some. Seen here are about 160,000 clones, about 75% observed once, and the top ten hold 3%. The sample was PBMCs. The source is a woman in her forties or fifties in good health and CMV-seropositive. The rearrangement uses TRBV2 and TRBJ2-3; no clear D gene. The CDR3 protein is CASVRRSPDTQYF. The CDR3 DNA reads TGTGCCAGCGTGAGACGTAGCCCGGATACGCAGTATTTT.